Listed below are T cell receptor beta chains from one sample, sequenced in a study of a mutant IDH1 vaccine in newly diagnosed glioma. TCRdb keeps only in-frame clones here, not all; method: immunoSEQ multiplex PCR. The data hold tens of thousands of clones, with 75% to 90% observed a single time. The sequencing used PBMCs, collected from a glioma patient treated with radiotherapy, temozolomide or both. Receptors originate from a man aged 40-49 years with glioma. Each CDR3 is given with its conserved first and last residue. A D gene is named only where the DNA matches it firmly. Part of the rows lack a size; the others show once, few, many or a class for expanded clones.

J gene	D gene	V gene	clone size	CDR3 protein	CDR3 DNA
TRBJ2-7	TRBD1	TRBV5-6	few	CASSKGQGRYEQYF	TGTGCCAGCAGCAAGGGACAGGGTAGGTACGAGCAGTACTTC
TRBJ1-2	TRBD1	TRBV2	.	CASSRGGQGAGGYTF	TGTGCCAGCAGTAGGGGGGGACAGGGGGCAGGAGGCTACACCTTC
TRBJ2-3	.	TRBV11-1	.	CASSTLDLHADTQYF	TGTGCCAGCAGCACCTTGGACCTGCACGCAGATACGCAGTATTTT
TRBJ1-1	TRBD1	TRBV13	.	CASSLLRQGAETEAFF	TGTGCCAGCAGCTTACTCAGACAGGGGGCTGAGACTGAAGCTTTCTTT
TRBJ2-1	.	TRBV7-2	.	CASTPYSGLNNEQFF	TGTGCCAGCACCCCCTATTCAGGGCTAAACAATGAGCAGTTCTTC
TRBJ1-1	TRBD1	TRBV27	once	CASSAQQGAEAFF	TGTGCCAGCAGTGCCCAACAGGGGGCTGAAGCTTTCTTT
TRBJ2-7	.	TRBV9	.	CASSVGGGANLYEQYF	TGTGCCAGCAGCGTAGGTGGCGGGGCCAACCTCTACGAGCAGTACTTC
TRBJ2-7	TRBD1	TRBV7-2	.	CASSLGPGGYVGSYEQYF	TGTGCCAGCAGCCTAGGGCCAGGGGGCTACGTAGGCTCCTACGAGCAGTACTTC
TRBJ2-5	.	TRBV10-3	.	CAISESRGAGETQYF	TGTGCCATCAGTGAGTCGAGGGGGGCCGGGGAGACCCAGTACTTC
TRBJ2-3	TRBD1	TRBV5-1	.	CASSKGQGAADTQYF	TGCGCCAGCAGCAAAGGACAGGGGGCCGCAGATACGCAGTATTTT
TRBJ2-7	.	TRBV7-7	few	CASSLGASYEQYF	TGTGCTAGCAGCTTAGGCGCTTCCTACGAGCAGTACTTC
TRBJ2-7	.	TRBV28	.	CASSKDVGEQYF	TGTGCCAGCAGCAAGGACGTGGGCGAGCAGTACTTC
TRBJ1-4	TRBD1	TRBV2	.	CANLGTGDEKLFF	TGTGCCAATCTTGGGACAGGGGATGAAAAACTGTTTTTT
TRBJ2-7	TRBD2	TRBV7-9	.	CASARQLAGVYEQYF	TGTGCCAGCGCACGCCAACTAGCGGGAGTTTACGAGCAGTACTTC
TRBJ1-2	.	TRBV27	.	CASSPPGKNYGYTF	TGTGCCAGCAGTCCCCCGGGAAAGAACTATGGCTACACCTTC
TRBJ1-3	.	TRBV6-6	.	CASSYFGSSGNTIYF	TGTGCCAGCAGTTACTTTGGGAGCTCTGGAAACACCATATATTTT
TRBJ1-1	.	TRBV25-1	.	CASRPRGTEAFF	TGTGCCAGCAGGCCCAGGGGTACTGAAGCTTTCTTT
TRBJ2-2	TRBD1	TRBV27	.	CASSLTGGGTGELFF	TGTGCCAGCAGTCTCACAGGGGGCGGCACCGGGGAGCTGTTTTTT
TRBJ2-7	.	TRBV18	.	CASSQSDASSYEQYF	TGTGCCAGCTCACAGTCTGACGCGAGCTCCTACGAGCAGTACTTC
TRBJ1-1	.	TRBV6-1	.	CASVLMPGVNTEAFF	TGTGCCAGCGTCCTCATGCCGGGGGTGAACACTGAAGCTTTCTTT
TRBJ2-5	TRBD1	TRBV9	.	CASSVGRGTGRETQYF	TGTGCCAGCAGCGTAGGTAGGGGGACAGGGAGAGAGACCCAGTACTTC
TRBJ2-5	.	TRBV7-2	.	CASSPRVRAETQYF	TGTGCCAGCAGCCCAAGGGTCAGGGCTGAGACCCAGTACTTC
TRBJ2-5	TRBD2	TRBV4-1	.	CASSQVRGAETQYF	TGCGCCAGCAGCCAAGTGCGGGGGGCGGAGACCCAGTACTTC
TRBJ1-1	.	TRBV7-6	.	CASSLVTAGLNTEAFF	TGTGCCAGCAGCTTAGTCACAGCAGGCTTGAACACTGAAGCTTTCTTT
TRBJ2-7	.	TRBV5-1	.	CASSPAKTGPYEQYF	TGCGCCAGCAGCCCCGCAAAAACAGGGCCGTACGAGCAGTACTTC
TRBJ2-7	.	TRBV2	.	CASSERGVNEQYF	TGTGCCAGCAGTGAAAGGGGGGTTAACGAGCAGTACTTC
TRBJ1-4	.	TRBV5-4	.	CASSWEGFGGEKLFF	TGTGCCAGCAGCTGGGAAGGTTTCGGGGGTGAAAAACTGTTTTTT
TRBJ2-3	.	TRBV7-2	.	CASSYSAFYTDTQYF	TGTGCCAGCAGCTATTCGGCTTTCTACACAGATACGCAGTATTTT
TRBJ1-2	.	TRBV7-9	once	CASSYTTVQNYGYTF	TGTGCCAGCAGCTACACAACAGTCCAGAACTATGGCTACACCTTC
TRBJ1-1	.	TRBV2	.	CASSESRVEAFF	TGTGCCAGCAGTGAAAGTCGGGTTGAAGCTTTCTTT
TRBJ1-5	.	TRBV6-1	.	CASKGNPNQPQHF	TGTGCCAGCAAGGGTAATCCCAATCAGCCCCAGCATTTT
TRBJ2-7	TRBD2	TRBV7-8	.	CASSIAGGPHEQYF	TGTGCCAGCAGCATAGCGGGAGGGCCTCACGAGCAGTACTTC
TRBJ1-5	.	TRBV7-9	.	CASSRQDGQPQHF	TGTGCCAGCAGCCGACAGGATGGTCAGCCCCAGCATTTT
TRBJ2-4	TRBD2	TRBV5-1	once	CASSLVAGALGNIQYF	TGCGCCAGCAGCTTGGTTGCGGGAGCGTTGGGGAACATTCAGTACTTC
TRBJ2-7	.	TRBV7-2	.	CASSFFGAYEQYF	TGTGCCAGCAGCTTCTTCGGGGCCTACGAGCAGTACTTC
TRBJ2-7	TRBD2	TRBV27	.	CASRNSGRGYEQYF	TGTGCCAGCAGAAATAGCGGGAGAGGGTACGAGCAGTACTTC
TRBJ1-4	TRBD1	TRBV2	.	CASSVPVGQLVGNEKLFF	TGTGCCAGCAGTGTACCGGTGGGACAGTTAGTAGGAAATGAAAAACTGTTTTTT
TRBJ2-2	TRBD1	TRBV14	.	CASSRDRYTGELFF	TGTGCCAGCAGCCGGGACAGATACACCGGGGAGCTGTTTTTT
TRBJ2-7	.	TRBV19	.	CASTPSAQESYEQYF	TGTGCCAGTACCCCCAGTGCACAGGAGAGTTACGAGCAGTACTTC
TRBJ1-2	.	TRBV19	.	CASIRQAGTYGYTF	TGTGCCAGTATTAGGCAGGCTGGGACCTATGGCTACACCTTC
TRBJ2-2	.	TRBV7-8	once	CASSLKPRELFF	TGTGCCAGCAGCTTAAAGCCCCGGGAGCTGTTTTTT
TRBJ2-4	.	TRBV4-3	.	CASSQDKGPNDIQYF	TGCGCCAGCAGCCAAGATAAGGGCCCGAATGACATTCAGTACTTC
TRBJ1-5	.	TRBV4-1	.	CASSQVGGENQPQHF	TGCGCCAGCAGCCAAGTTGGGGGCGAGAATCAGCCCCAGCATTTT
TRBJ2-7	TRBD2	TRBV9	.	CASSGSSGRIGYEQYF	TGTGCCAGCAGCGGTTCTAGCGGGAGGATAGGGTACGAGCAGTACTTC
TRBJ1-1	TRBD1	TRBV27	.	CAVRTGRYTEAFF	TGTGCCGTCAGGACAGGGCGGTACACTGAAGCTTTCTTT
TRBJ2-2	TRBD1	TRBV10-3	once	CATKATGENTGELFF	TGTGCCACCAAGGCGACAGGGGAGAACACCGGGGAGCTGTTTTTT
TRBJ2-4	TRBD2	TRBV7-9	.	CASSASGRVKNIQYF	TGTGCCAGCAGCGCAAGCGGGAGGGTCAAAAACATTCAGTACTTC
TRBJ2-3	TRBD1	TRBV5-6	.	CASSSTGQPLTDTQYF	TGTGCCAGCAGCTCCACGGGACAGCCCCTCACAGATACGCAGTATTTT
TRBJ2-7	TRBD2	TRBV27	.	CASSFRRGGSSYEQYF	TGTGCCAGCAGTTTCCGCCGGGGCGGGAGTAGTTACGAGCAGTACTTC